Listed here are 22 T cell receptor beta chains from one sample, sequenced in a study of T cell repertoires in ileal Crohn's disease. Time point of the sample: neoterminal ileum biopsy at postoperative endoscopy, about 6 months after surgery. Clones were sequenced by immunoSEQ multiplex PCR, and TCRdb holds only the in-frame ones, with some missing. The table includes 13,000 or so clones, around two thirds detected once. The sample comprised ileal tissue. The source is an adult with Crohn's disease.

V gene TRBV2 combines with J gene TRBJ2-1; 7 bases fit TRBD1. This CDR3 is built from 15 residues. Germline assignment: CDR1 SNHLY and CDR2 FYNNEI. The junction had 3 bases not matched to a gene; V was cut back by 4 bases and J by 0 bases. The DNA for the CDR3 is TGTGCCAGCAGTGGGGGACAGAACTCCTACAATGAGCAGTTCTTC. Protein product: CASSGGQNSYNEQFF.

The CDR3 DNA is TGTGCCAGCAGCTTAGTGGGCCCGTACAATGAGCAGTTCTTC. Protein sequence: CASSLVGPYNEQFF. The chain recombines TRBV11-2 with TRBJ2-1; D uncertain. There are 14 residues in the CDR3. Trimming pared 1 base from V and 4 bases from J, leaving 8 bases between. Germline V CDR1 and CDR2: SGHAT, FQNNGV. Full variable domain (outside the CDR3, taken from reference TRBV11-2 and TRBJ2-1): EAGVAQSPRYKIIEKRQSVAFWCNPISGHATLYWYQQILGQGPKLLIQFQNNGVVDDSQLPKDRFSAERLKGVDSTLKIQPAKLEDSAVYLCASSLVGPYNEQFFGPGTRLTVL.

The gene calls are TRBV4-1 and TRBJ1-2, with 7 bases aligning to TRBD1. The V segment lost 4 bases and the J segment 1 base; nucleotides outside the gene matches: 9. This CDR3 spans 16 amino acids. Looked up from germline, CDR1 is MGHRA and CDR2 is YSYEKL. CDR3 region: CASSPGQSTNNYGYTF. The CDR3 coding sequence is TGCGCCAGCAGCCCGGGACAGTCCACTAATAACTATGGCTACACCTTC.

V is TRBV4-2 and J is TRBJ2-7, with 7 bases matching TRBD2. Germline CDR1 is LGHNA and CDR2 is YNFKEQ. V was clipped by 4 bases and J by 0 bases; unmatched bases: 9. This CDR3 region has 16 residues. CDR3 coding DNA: TGTGCCAGCAGCCTCCGACCAGCGGGAAACTCCTACGAGCAGTACTTC. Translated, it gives CASSLRPAGNSYEQYF.

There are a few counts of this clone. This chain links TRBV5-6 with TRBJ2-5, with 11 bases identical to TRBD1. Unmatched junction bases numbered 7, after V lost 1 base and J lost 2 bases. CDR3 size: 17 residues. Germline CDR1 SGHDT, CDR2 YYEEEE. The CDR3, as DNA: TGTGCCAGCAGCTTGAAGGGACAGGGGGGATGGCAAGAGACCCAGTACTTC. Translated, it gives CASSLKGQGGWQETQYF.

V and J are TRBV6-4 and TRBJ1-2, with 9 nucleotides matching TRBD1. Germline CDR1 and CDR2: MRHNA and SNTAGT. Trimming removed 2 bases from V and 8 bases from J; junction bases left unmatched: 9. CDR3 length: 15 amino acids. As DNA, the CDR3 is TGTGCCAGCAGTGACCCGGGACAGGGTGTGGAAGGCTACACCTTC. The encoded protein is CASSDPGQGVEGYTF.

The CDR3 sequence: CASSSGEGFTDTQYF. For the CDR3, the DNA is TGCGCCAGCAGCTCGGGGGAAGGTTTTACAGATACGCAGTATTTT. The V gene is TRBV5-1, the J gene TRBJ2-3, with D possibly matching TRBD2 (6 bases). Trimming pared 3 bases from V and 3 bases from J, leaving 14 bases between. The CDR3 sequence is 15 residues long. Germline assignment: CDR1 SGHRS and CDR2 YFSETQ. The entire variable domain, with the rest obtained from reference TRBV5-1 and TRBJ2-3, is as follows: KAGVTQTPRYLIKTRGQQVTLSCSPISGHRSVSWYQQTPGQGLQFLFEYFSETQRNKGNFPGRFSGRQFSNSRSEMNVSTLELGDSALYLCASSSGEGFTDTQYFGPGTRLTVL.

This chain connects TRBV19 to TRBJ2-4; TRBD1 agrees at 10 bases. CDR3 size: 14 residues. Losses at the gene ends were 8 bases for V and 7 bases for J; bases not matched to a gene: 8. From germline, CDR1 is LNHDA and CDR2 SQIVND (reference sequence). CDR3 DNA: TGTGCCAGTTTCGACAGGGGGCGCGGGAACATTCAGTACTTC. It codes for CASFDRGRGNIQYF.

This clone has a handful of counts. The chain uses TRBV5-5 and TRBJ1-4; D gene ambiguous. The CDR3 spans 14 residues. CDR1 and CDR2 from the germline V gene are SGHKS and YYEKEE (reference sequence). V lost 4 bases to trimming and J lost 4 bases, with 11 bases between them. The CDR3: CASSRGRVNEKLFF. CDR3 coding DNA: TGTGCCAGCAGCCGAGGACGGGTTAATGAAAAACTGTTTTTT. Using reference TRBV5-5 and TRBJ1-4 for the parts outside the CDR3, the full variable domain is DAGVTQSPTHLIKTRGQQVTLRCSPISGHKSVSWYQQVLGQGPQFIFQYYEKEERGRGNFPDRFSARQFPNYSSELNVNALLLGDSALYLCASSRGRVNEKLFFGSGTQLSVL.

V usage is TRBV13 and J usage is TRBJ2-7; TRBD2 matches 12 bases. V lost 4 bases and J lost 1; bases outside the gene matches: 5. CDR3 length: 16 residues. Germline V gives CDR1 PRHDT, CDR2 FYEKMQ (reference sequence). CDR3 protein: CASSYLAGGMSYEQYF. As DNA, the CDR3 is TGTGCCAGCAGCTACCTAGCGGGGGGGATGTCCTACGAGCAGTACTTC.

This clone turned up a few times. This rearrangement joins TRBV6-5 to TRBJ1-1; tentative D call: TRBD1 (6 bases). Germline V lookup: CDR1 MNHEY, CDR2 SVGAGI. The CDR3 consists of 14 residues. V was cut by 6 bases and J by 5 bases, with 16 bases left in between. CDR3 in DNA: TGTGCCAGCAGCTACACGGGGGCTGGGACTGAAGCTTTCTTT. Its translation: CASSYTGAGTEAFF.

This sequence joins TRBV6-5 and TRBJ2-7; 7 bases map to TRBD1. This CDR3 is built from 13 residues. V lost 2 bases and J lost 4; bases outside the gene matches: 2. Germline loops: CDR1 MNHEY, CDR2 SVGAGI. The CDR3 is CASSYGTVYEQYF. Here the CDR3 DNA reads TGTGCCAGCAGTTACGGGACAGTTTACGAGCAGTACTTC.

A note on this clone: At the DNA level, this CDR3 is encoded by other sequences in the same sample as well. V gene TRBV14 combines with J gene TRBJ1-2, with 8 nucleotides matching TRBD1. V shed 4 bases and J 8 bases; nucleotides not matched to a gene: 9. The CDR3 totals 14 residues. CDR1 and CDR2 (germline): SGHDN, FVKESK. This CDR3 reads CASSRTSGGDGYTF. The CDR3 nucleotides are TGTGCCAGCAGCCGGACATCAGGGGGCGACGGCTACACCTTC.

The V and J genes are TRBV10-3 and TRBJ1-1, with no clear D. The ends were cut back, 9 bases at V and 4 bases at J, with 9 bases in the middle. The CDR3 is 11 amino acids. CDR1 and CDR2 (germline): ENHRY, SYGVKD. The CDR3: CAIFVGTEAFF. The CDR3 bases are TGTGCCATTTTTGTGGGCACTGAAGCTTTCTTT.

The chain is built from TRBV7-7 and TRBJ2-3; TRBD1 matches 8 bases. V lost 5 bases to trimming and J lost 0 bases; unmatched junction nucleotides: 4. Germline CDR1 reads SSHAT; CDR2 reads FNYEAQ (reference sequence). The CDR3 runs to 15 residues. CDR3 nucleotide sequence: TGTGCCAGCAGCCCTACAGGGGGAAGCACAGATACGCAGTATTTT. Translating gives CASSPTGGSTDTQYF.

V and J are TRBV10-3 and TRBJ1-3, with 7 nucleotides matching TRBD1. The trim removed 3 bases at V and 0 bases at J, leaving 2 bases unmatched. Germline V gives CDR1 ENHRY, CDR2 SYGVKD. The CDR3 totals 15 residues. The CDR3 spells CAISEQGFSGNTIYF. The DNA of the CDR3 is TGTGCCATCAGTGAACAGGGGTTCTCTGGAAACACCATATATTTT.

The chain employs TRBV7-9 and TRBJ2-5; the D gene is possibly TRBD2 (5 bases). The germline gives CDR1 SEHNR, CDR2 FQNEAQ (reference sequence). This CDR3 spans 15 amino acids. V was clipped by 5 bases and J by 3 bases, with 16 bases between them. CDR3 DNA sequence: TGTGCCAGCAGCCCCTATAGCATCGGGGAAGAGACCCAGTACTTC. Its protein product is CASSPYSIGEETQYF.

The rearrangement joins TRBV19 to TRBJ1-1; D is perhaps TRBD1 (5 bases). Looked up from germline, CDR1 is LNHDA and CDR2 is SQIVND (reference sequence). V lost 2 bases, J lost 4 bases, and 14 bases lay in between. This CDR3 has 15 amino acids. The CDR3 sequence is CASSIIPRVPTEAFF. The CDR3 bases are TGTGCCAGTAGTATAATCCCCAGGGTGCCCACTGAAGCTTTCTTT. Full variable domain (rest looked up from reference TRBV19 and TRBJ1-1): DGGITQSPKYLFRKEGQNVTLSCEQNLNHDAMYWYRQDPGQGLRLIYYSQIVNDFQKGDIAEGYSVSREKKESFPLTVTSAQKNPTAFYLCASSIIPRVPTEAFFGQGTRLTVV.

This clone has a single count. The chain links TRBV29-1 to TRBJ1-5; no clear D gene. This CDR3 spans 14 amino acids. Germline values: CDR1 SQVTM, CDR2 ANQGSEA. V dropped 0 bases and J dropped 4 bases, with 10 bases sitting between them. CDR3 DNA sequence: TGCAGCGTTGAAGATCGAACAGAGAATCAGCCCCAGCATTTT. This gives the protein CSVEDRTENQPQHF.

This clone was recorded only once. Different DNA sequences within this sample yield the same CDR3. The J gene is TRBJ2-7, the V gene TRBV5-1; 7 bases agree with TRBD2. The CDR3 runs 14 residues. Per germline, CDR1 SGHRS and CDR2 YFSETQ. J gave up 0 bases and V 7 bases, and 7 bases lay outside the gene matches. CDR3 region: CASSLAVSSYEQYF. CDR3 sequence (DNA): TGCGCCAGCTCTCTAGCGGTCAGCTCCTACGAGCAGTACTTC.

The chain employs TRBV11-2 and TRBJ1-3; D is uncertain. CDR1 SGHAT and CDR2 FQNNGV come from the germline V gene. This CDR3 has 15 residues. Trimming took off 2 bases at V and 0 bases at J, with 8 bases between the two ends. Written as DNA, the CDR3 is TGTGCCAGCAGCTTACCTGCGGGCTCTGGAAACACCATATATTTT. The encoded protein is CASSLPAGSGNTIYF.

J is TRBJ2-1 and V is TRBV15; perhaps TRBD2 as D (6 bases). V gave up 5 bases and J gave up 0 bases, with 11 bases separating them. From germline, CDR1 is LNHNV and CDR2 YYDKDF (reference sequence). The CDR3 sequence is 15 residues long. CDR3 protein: CATSDRGFSYNEQFF. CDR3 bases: TGTGCCACCAGCGACCGGGGGTTCTCCTACAATGAGCAGTTCTTC.